The sequence of this T cell receptor beta chain was determined in a study of shared clonotypes between healthy human individuals. Study-level findings and limits: Only blood samples were collected, and tissue repertoires likely differ.

The authors ran the assay at deep level. The authors split each subset's genomic DNA evenly across several immunoSEQ plates. Some clones are missing from TCRdb's copy, which holds only in-frame ones; the method was immunoSEQ multiplex PCR. Of millions of clones listed, approximately 95% are singletons. The naive CD8 fraction comprised CD45RO-negative cells positively selected for CCR7 and excluded terminally differentiated effector memory CD45RA+ cells. Donors comprised healthy HIV-negative adults lacking recent acute infections or vaccinations. This CDR3 has 19 residues. Germline values: CDR1 MGHRA, CDR2 YSYEKL. V shed 0 bases, J shed 5 bases, and the junction held 13 bases outside the gene matches. On this clone: Antigen specificity is unknown.

The specimen was naive CD8+ T cells sorted from blood. This chain connects TRBV4-1 to TRBJ2-2, with TRBD2 matching over 9 bases. This TCR was sampled from a young man in good health. CDR3 residues: CASSQEGLESGRLTGELFF. The CDR3 DNA reads as TGCGCCAGCAGCCAAGAAGGGTTAGAAAGCGGGAGGTTGACCGGGGAGCTGTTTTTT.